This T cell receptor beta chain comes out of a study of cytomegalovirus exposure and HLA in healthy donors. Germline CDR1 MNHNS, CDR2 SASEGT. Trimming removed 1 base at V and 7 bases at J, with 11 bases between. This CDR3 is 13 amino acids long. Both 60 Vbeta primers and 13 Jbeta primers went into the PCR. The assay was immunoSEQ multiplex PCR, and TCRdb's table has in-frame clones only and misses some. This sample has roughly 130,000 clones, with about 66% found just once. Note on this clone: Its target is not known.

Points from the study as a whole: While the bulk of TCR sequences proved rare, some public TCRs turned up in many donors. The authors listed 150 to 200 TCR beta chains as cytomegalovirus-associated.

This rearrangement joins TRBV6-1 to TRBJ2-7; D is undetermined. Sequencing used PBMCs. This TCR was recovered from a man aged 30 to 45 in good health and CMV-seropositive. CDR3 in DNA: TGTGCCAGCAGTGAAGGAGGTAGCCCGGAGCAGTACTTC. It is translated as CASSEGGSPEQYF.